The rows below give T cell receptor beta chains drawn from one sample of a study of blood T cell repertoires in COVID-19. Measured with immunoSEQ multiplex PCR; TCRdb has only the in-frame clones, and not every one. The profile shows about 80,000 clones, around 81% of them singletons. Sample: peripheral blood. Receptor source: an elderly man with active or convalescent COVID-19. Both conserved end residues are part of each CDR3. D genes are given only for firm matches. Only part of the rows carry a size: once, few, many, or a class if the clone is expanded.

clone_size j_call d_call v_call cdr3_nt cdr3_aa
. TRBJ2-1 TRBD2 TRBV14 TGTGCCAGCAGCCAGGGACTAGTCAATGAGCAGTTCTTC CASSQGLVNEQFF
. TRBJ1-2 . TRBV11-2 TGTGCCAGCAGCTCAGGACAGACCCCCTATGGCTACACCTTC CASSSGQTPYGYTF
. TRBJ1-5 . TRBV24-1 TGTGCCACCAGTGAGGGGGAGGTCCAGCCCCAGCATTTT CATSEGEVQPQHF
. TRBJ2-4 TRBD2 TRBV5-6 TGTGCCAGCAGCCCCTGGACTAGCGGGGGGGCAGACATTCAGTACTTC CASSPWTSGGADIQYF
. TRBJ2-6 . TRBV2 TGTGCCAGTACAGGGCCCCACTCTGGGGCCAACGTCCTGACTTTC CASTGPHSGANVLTF
. TRBJ1-1 . TRBV19 TGTGCCAGTAGTGTACAGGGCTCCAGCACTGAAGCTTTCTTT CASSVQGSSTEAFF
. TRBJ2-2 . TRBV5-6 TGTGCCAGCAGCTTGATCAGGCCCGGGGAGCTGTTTTTT CASSLIRPGELFF
few TRBJ1-2 TRBD1 TRBV6-5 TGTGCCAGCAGTTGGGACAGGGACTATGGCTACACCTTC CASSWDRDYGYTF
once TRBJ2-3 TRBD1 TRBV5-1 TGCGCCAGCAGTTTACAGGGGGTGAAGGGAGATACGCAGTATTTT CASSLQGVKGDTQYF
. TRBJ1-2 . TRBV12-3/TRBV12-4 TGTGCCAGCAGTTTGGAGGGGACCTATGGCTACACCTTC CASSLEGTYGYTF
. TRBJ2-1 . TRBV7-2 TGTGCCAGCAGCTTAGCAGGGGCTAATGAGCAGTTCTTC CASSLAGANEQFF
many TRBJ1-2 TRBD1 TRBV18 TGTGCCAGCTCACCAAGGGACAGTCGCTATGGCTACACCTTC CASSPRDSRYGYTF
. TRBJ1-2 . TRBV2 TGTGCCAGCAGTGAATTCCAGGGGAGCTATGGCTACACCTTC CASSEFQGSYGYTF
. TRBJ2-1 TRBD1 TRBV11-3 TGTGCCAGCAGCTCAGTGGGACAGGGCTCACGGAATGAGCAGTTCTTC CASSSVGQGSRNEQFF
. TRBJ2-1 . TRBV18 TGTGCCAGCTCACCACTACCCCCAGGTAGTGGCGATGAGCAGTTCTTC CASSPLPPGSGDEQFF
. TRBJ1-1 TRBD1 TRBV28 TGTGCCAGCGGGCTAGGAGGGACAGGGGGAACTGAAGCTTTCTTT CASGLGGTGGTEAFF
. TRBJ1-5 TRBD1 TRBV3-1/TRBV3-2 TGTGCCAGCAGCTCCGGACAGGGCCCGAAGTCCAATCAGCCCCAGCATTTT CASSSGQGPKSNQPQHF
. TRBJ2-3 TRBD1 TRBV3-1/TRBV3-2 TGTGCCAGCAGCCCCGGACAGGCAATCACAGATACGCAGTATTTT CASSPGQAITDTQYF
. TRBJ1-5 . TRBV9 TGTGCCAGCAGCCCCCGACCGGGATCAGAGCCCCAGCATTTT CASSPRPGSEPQHF
. TRBJ1-5 . TRBV5-5 TGTGCCAGCAGCTTGGCCCTTTGGACAGTCCGAGATCAGCCCCAGCATTTT CASSLALWTVRDQPQHF
. TRBJ2-3 TRBD2 TRBV4-1 TGCGCCAGCAGCCAAGTAGGACTAGCGGGGAGGACAGATACGCAGTATTTT CASSQVGLAGRTDTQYF
once TRBJ2-1 . TRBV11-3 TGTGCCAGCAGCCCCGCGACAGAGAATGAGCAGTTCTTC CASSPATENEQFF
. TRBJ2-3 . TRBV9 TGTGCCAGCAGCGTAGCACGTGGGGGCTTCCTCACAGATACGCAGTATTTT CASSVARGGFLTDTQYF
. TRBJ1-5 . TRBV3-1/TRBV3-2 TGTGCCAGCAGCCTACGGGGGGGTCAGCCCCAGCATTTT CASSLRGGQPQHF
. TRBJ1-1 . TRBV24-1 TGTGCCACCAGTGATTTGGAGACAGTGGGAGCTTTCTTT CATSDLETVGAFF
. TRBJ2-3 TRBD2 TRBV19 TGTGCCAGTAGCCTTCGGGGGGGCAACGCAGATACGCAGTATTTT CASSLRGGNADTQYF
few TRBJ2-5 . TRBV4-1 TGCGCCAGCAGCCCAGGGGGGCTCAGAGAGACCCAGTACTTC CASSPGGLRETQYF
. TRBJ1-4 TRBD1 TRBV5-6 TGTGCCAGCAGCTCAAGTTGGACAGGACCGAATGAAAAACTGTTTTTT CASSSSWTGPNEKLFF
. TRBJ2-2 TRBD1 TRBV15 TGTGCCACCAGCAGAGACTTGGGACAGCAAACCGGGGAGCTGTTTTTT CATSRDLGQQTGELFF
. TRBJ1-1 . TRBV6-2/TRBV6-3 TGTGCCAGCAGTTTCGGGTCGGTGGGCACTGAAGCTTTCTTT CASSFGSVGTEAFF
. TRBJ1-1 . TRBV19 TGTGCCAGTAGTACCTCAACAGGGAGGAACACTGAAGCTTTCTTT CASSTSTGRNTEAFF
. TRBJ1-4 TRBD1 TRBV28 TGTGCCAGCAGGGCGACAGGGGGCACTAATGAAAAACTGTTTTTT CASRATGGTNEKLFF
. TRBJ2-5 TRBD1 TRBV7-7 TGTGCCAGCAGCCTCGGGACAGGGTATGGGGAGACCCAGTACTTC CASSLGTGYGETQYF
. TRBJ2-2 . TRBV13 TGTGCCAGCAGCTTAGGACAGGGAAGGACCGGGGAGCTGTTTTTT CASSLGQGRTGELFF
. TRBJ1-1 TRBD1 TRBV10-1 TGCGCCAGCAGTGAGGGACAGGGGATTCGCACTGAAGCTTTCTTT CASSEGQGIRTEAFF
. TRBJ1-3 . TRBV24-1 TGTGCCACCAGTGATTCCGGGACAAGAAACACCATATATTTT CATSDSGTRNTIYF
. TRBJ2-1 TRBD2 TRBV24-1 TGTGCCACCAGTGATCGAAGGACTAGCGGGGGGGAAAACTACAATGAGCAGTTCTTC CATSDRRTSGGENYNEQFF
. TRBJ1-4 TRBD1 TRBV14 TGTGCCAGCAGCCGATCCGGGACAGGGATGTTAAAACTGTTTTTT CASSRSGTGMLKLFF
. TRBJ1-5 TRBD1 TRBV3-1/TRBV3-2 TGTGCCAGCAGCCCCGCGGACAGGGGTAATCAGCCCCAGCATTTT CASSPADRGNQPQHF
once TRBJ1-3 . TRBV3-1/TRBV3-2 TGTGCCAGCAGCCAAGCCGGGAGCTCTGGAAACACCATATATTTT CASSQAGSSGNTIYF
. TRBJ1-2 . TRBV24-1 TGTGCCACCAGTGATTCGACAGAAAACTATGGCTACACCTTC CATSDSTENYGYTF
. TRBJ1-2 TRBD1 TRBV7-2 TGTGCCAGCAGCTTCCGGGACAGGGCTACCTATGGCTACACCTTC CASSFRDRATYGYTF
once TRBJ2-5 . TRBV5-1 TGCGCCAGCAGCTTGGACAGGTCCGAGACCCAGTACTTC CASSLDRSETQYF
. TRBJ2-2 TRBD1 TRBV5-6 TGTGCCAGCAGCCGGGACAGTTACACCGGGGAGCTGTTTTTT CASSRDSYTGELFF
. TRBJ2-1 TRBD1 TRBV7-3 TGTGCCAGCACGCAAACAGGGGACGGTGAGCAGTTCTTC CASTQTGDGEQFF
. TRBJ2-2 . TRBV18 TGTGCCAGCTCACCACGTTCAGACACCGGGGAGCTGTTTTTT CASSPRSDTGELFF
. TRBJ1-6 . TRBV27 TGTGCCAGCAGAGAACAGGGTAGCTCACCCCTCCACTTT CASREQGSSPLHF
. TRBJ1-1 TRBD1 TRBV7-2 TGTGCCAGCAGCGTCCGACAGGGCCCGAACACTGAAGCTTTCTTT CASSVRQGPNTEAFF
. TRBJ2-1 TRBD2 TRBV7-2 TGTGCCAGCAGCTTAGCCCTAGCGGGGGTATACAATGAGCAGTTCTTC CASSLALAGVYNEQFF
. TRBJ1-2 . TRBV7-3 TGTGCCAGCAGCGATAGGGGGGGCTATGGCTACACCTTC CASSDRGGYGYTF
. TRBJ1-5 . TRBV5-6 TGTGCCAGCAGCGCTGGACAGCACAATCAGCCCCAGCATTTT CASSAGQHNQPQHF
. TRBJ1-5 . TRBV18 TGTGCCAGCTCACCATCGGCCAGGGGAGTTCAGCCCCAGCATTTT CASSPSARGVQPQHF
. TRBJ1-5 . TRBV2 TGTGCCAGCAGTGGGGGGCAGAGACCCAATCAGCCCCAGCATTTT CASSGGQRPNQPQHF
. TRBJ2-2 . TRBV5-1 TGCGCCAGCAGCTTGGCCCGTAGGGGCAGGGAGAACACCGGGGAGCTGTTTTTT CASSLARRGRENTGELFF
. TRBJ1-1 TRBD1 TRBV5-4 TGTGCCAGCAGCTTGGTGGCAGGGGGGAGAGGCACTGAAGCTTTCTTT CASSLVAGGRGTEAFF
. TRBJ1-2 TRBD1 TRBV5-6 TGTGCCAGCAGCCTCGGGACAGCCTATGGCTACACCTTC CASSLGTAYGYTF
. TRBJ2-3 TRBD1 TRBV7-9 TGTGCCAGCAGCCCGACAGGGGGCGCGGATACGCAGTATTTT CASSPTGGADTQYF
. TRBJ1-4 . TRBV6-1 TGTGCCAGCAGTGAAGCAGGGGCAGTTCAAGAAAAACTGTTTTTT CASSEAGAVQEKLFF